A single sample gave rise to the 25 T cell receptor beta chains below, sequenced in a study of response to subunit inactivated influenza vaccine. TCRdb fed the RT-PCR reads into MiXCR, producing one record per CDR3 protein. The data hold approximately 530,000 distinct CDR3 sequences, with around 7.7% observed a single time. The sample here was PBMCs from blood, taken around 25 months after vaccination. The origin of the receptors is a man between 50 and 69 years old who received an inactivated influenza vaccine.

This clonotype was seen a few times. This sequence joins TRBV9 and TRBJ2-7, with 7 bases aligning to TRBD2. With 0 bases clipped from V and 2 bases from J, the junction kept 5 bases outside the gene matches. Germline CDR1 is SGDLS and CDR2 is YYNGEE. The CDR3 spans 15 residues. The CDR3 DNA follows: TGTGCCAGCAGCGTAGGGGACTACCTCACCTACGAGCAGTACTTC. As protein: CASSVGDYLTYEQYF.

The chain uses TRBV20-1 and TRBJ2-5, with D perhaps matching TRBD1 or TRBD2 (5 bases each). V gave up 2 bases and J gave up 0 bases, with 16 bases separating them. Germline lookup yields CDR1 DFQATT and CDR2 SNEGSKA (reference sequence). The CDR3 runs 16 residues. The CDR3 sequence is CSARSATGTNQETQYF. CDR3 in DNA: TGCAGTGCTAGATCCGCGACCGGGACCAACCAAGAGACCCAGTACTTC.

CDR3 loop: CASSYSGGQLTYEQYF. In DNA form, the CDR3 reads TGTGCCAGCAGTTACTCCGGTGGTCAGTTAACCTACGAGCAGTACTTC. The chain links TRBV6-2 or TRBV6-3 to TRBJ2-7; no clear D. This CDR3 has 16 residues. Germline CDR1 and CDR2: MNHEY and SVGEGT. Trimming removed 0 bases from V and 2 bases from J, with 14 bases in between.

The chain has TRBV4-3 and TRBJ2-2; D not certain. The ends were cut back, 0 bases at V and 1 base at J, with 6 bases in the middle. This CDR3 region has 15 residues. Per germline, CDR1 LGHNA and CDR2 YSLEER. CDR3 sequence reads: CASSQDSGNTGELFF. The CDR3 coding sequence is TGCGCCAGCAGCCAAGACTCAGGGAACACCGGGGAGCTGTTTTTT.

A few counts support this clonotype. V usage is TRBV30 and J usage is TRBJ1-1, with no clear D. Per germline, CDR1 GTSNPN and CDR2 SVGIG (reference sequence). V was trimmed by 0 bases and J by 0 bases, leaving 5 bases between them. This CDR3 comprises 13 residues. In nucleotides, the CDR3 is TGTGCCTGGAGTGTGAACATGAACACTGAAGCTTTCTTT. Its protein product is CAWSVNMNTEAFF.

The V and J genes are TRBV20-1 and TRBJ1-5; D is perhaps TRBD1 (6 bases). The CDR3 spans 16 residues. The V and J ends lost 5 bases and 3 bases respectively, with 20 bases between them. Germline V CDR1 and CDR2: DFQATT, SNEGSKA (reference sequence). The CDR3 coding sequence is TGCAGTGCTCAGAGGGGTGGGGGCCGGGCCAATCAGCCCCAGCATTTT. This encodes CSAQRGGGRANQPQHF.

This clonotype was observed a handful of times. The chain uses TRBV20-1 and TRBJ2-5; D ambiguous. The germline gives CDR1 DFQATT, CDR2 SNEGSKA (reference sequence). Deletions cut 5 bases from V and 5 bases from J, with 9 bases between. The CDR3 runs to 11 residues. The CDR3 DNA sequence: TGCAGTGCTCCCTACCGGGAGACCCAGTACTTC. Encoded protein: CSAPYRETQYF.

This clonotype was observed many times. The V and J genes are TRBV6-1 and TRBJ1-2, with D perhaps matching TRBD1 (6 bases). Trimming took off 2 bases at V and 3 bases at J, with 16 bases between the two ends. The CDR3 contains 16 residues. Germline V lookup: CDR1 MNHNS, CDR2 SASEGT. Here the CDR3 reads CASSERAGQNYYGYTF. The CDR3, as DNA: TGTGCCAGCAGTGAAAGGGCAGGACAGAATTACTATGGCTACACCTTC.

Many counts were recorded for this clonotype. This sequence joins TRBV5-1 and TRBJ1-1; D unclear. The V end lost 0 bases, the J end lost 1 base, and 10 bases lay between the germline ends. The CDR3 is made up of 15 amino acids. Per germline, CDR1 SGHRS and CDR2 YFSETQ. Here the CDR3 DNA reads TGCGCCAGCAGCTTGGATCTACAGCCGAACACTGAAGCTTTCTTT. Translating gives CASSLDLQPNTEAFF.

This clonotype turned up a few times. This chain joins TRBV20-1 and TRBJ1-1; possible D gene TRBD1, 5 bases. CDR1 and CDR2 (germline): DFQATT, SNEGSKA (reference sequence). The CDR3 is made up of 14 amino acids. The ends were cut back, 5 bases at V and 0 bases at J, with 13 bases in the middle. The CDR3 DNA sequence: TGCAGTGCTTCGGACAACTCTATGAACACTGAAGCTTTCTTT. Its protein product is CSASDNSMNTEAFF.

The chain carries TRBV12-3 or TRBV12-4 and TRBJ1-3; D is unresolved. The CDR3 has 15 residues. With 4 bases removed from V and 0 bases from J, the gap between germline ends came to 10 bases. CDR3 DNA sequence: TGTGCCAGCAGTTCACGACACAGCTCTGGAAACACCATATATTTT. Translation gives CASSSRHSSGNTIYF.

In this sample, this clonotype turned up a few times. The V call is TRBV6-2 or TRBV6-3, the J call TRBJ1-2; D remains unclear. Looked up from germline, CDR1 is MNHEY and CDR2 is SVGEGT. The CDR3 sequence is 15 residues long. V dropped 6 bases and J dropped 0 bases, with 14 bases sitting between them. DNA for the CDR3: TGTGCCAGCAGCCCGAGGGAATACGCTAACTATGGCTACACCTTC. As protein: CASSPREYANYGYTF.

This clonotype showed up just a few times. The V gene is TRBV20-1, the J gene TRBJ2-1, with a weak D call TRBD2 (6 bases). The CDR3 spans 16 residues. CDR1 and CDR2 (germline): DFQATT, SNEGSKA (reference sequence). V gave up 0 bases and J gave up 8 bases, with 20 bases separating them. CDR3 DNA: TGCAGTGCTAGAGATGTGGATAGCGGACTCCCCGATGAGCAGTTCTTC. Its translation is CSARDVDSGLPDEQFF.

The table lists this clonotype with a few counts. V gene TRBV6-1 combines with J gene TRBJ2-5; D is uncertain. Germline CDR1 reads MNHNS; CDR2 reads SASEGT. V was cut by 6 bases and J by 2 bases, with 16 bases left in between. The CDR3 contains 15 residues. The CDR3 DNA reads TGTGCCAGCAGCCAATCGCCCTGGGAACAAGAGACCCAGTACTTC. Translated, it gives CASSQSPWEQETQYF.

This clonotype was detected many times. This chain links TRBV11-2 with TRBJ2-7; a weak D match, TRBD1 (6 bases). This CDR3 comprises 15 residues. Germline CDR1 is SGHAT and CDR2 is FQNNGV. Trimming pared 1 base from V and 0 bases from J, leaving 10 bases between. CDR3 in DNA: TGTGCCAGCAGCTTAGTAAGCAGGGGCTCCTACGAGCAGTACTTC. Its protein product is CASSLVSRGSYEQYF.

The gene calls are TRBV5-5 and TRBJ2-3, with 8 bases fitting TRBD2. This CDR3 has 13 residues. The germline V gene encodes CDR1 SGHKS and CDR2 YYEKEE (reference sequence). The V gene end was trimmed by 6 bases and the J gene end by 6 bases; junction bases not matched to a gene: 6. CDR3 sequence (DNA): TGTGCCAGCATCCTTGTAGCGGGGGATACGCAGTATTTT. It encodes CASILVAGDTQYF.

This clonotype was recorded many times. V is TRBV12-5 and J is TRBJ1-3; the D is unclear. This CDR3 region has 17 residues. V was clipped by 0 bases and J by 0 bases, with 12 bases between them. Germline V CDR1 and CDR2: LGHNT, FRNRAP. CDR3 in amino acids: CASGLVPDTSSGNTIYF. The CDR3, as DNA: TGTGCTAGTGGTTTGGTCCCCGACACAAGCTCTGGAAACACCATATATTTT.

This clonotype was found many times. CDR3 sequence reads: CASSSAPEKLFF. Here the CDR3 DNA reads TGTGCCAGCTCCTCCGCCCCAGAGAAACTGTTTTTT. V gene TRBV12-3 or TRBV12-4 combines with J gene TRBJ1-4; D unclear. With 8 bases removed from V and 11 bases from J, the gap between germline ends came to 15 bases. CDR3 size: 12 residues.

This clonotype was observed a handful of times. CDR3 loop: CASSSGQTSDEQYF. CDR3 bases: TGCGCCAGCAGCTCGGGACAGACCTCGGACGAGCAGTACTTC. The J gene is TRBJ2-7, the V gene TRBV5-1, with 7 bases matching TRBD1. CDR1 SGHRS and CDR2 YFSETQ come from the germline V gene. The CDR3 runs 14 residues. Trimming cost V 3 bases and J 5 bases; bases outside gene matches: 8.

This clonotype was observed at least ten times. The CDR3 coding sequence is TGCGCCAGCAGCCAAGACCCCTCGGGCTATGGCTACACCTTC. The encoded protein is CASSQDPSGYGYTF. The chain joins TRBV4-3 to TRBJ1-2; no clear D gene. V dropped 0 bases and J dropped 4 bases, with 9 bases sitting between them. Germline values: CDR1 LGHNA, CDR2 YSLEER. There are 14 residues in the CDR3.

Only a few counts were recorded for this clonotype. The J gene is TRBJ1-1, the V gene TRBV2, with D perhaps TRBD1 (6 bases). The V end lost 7 bases, the J end lost 5 bases, and 20 bases lay between the germline ends. The CDR3 has 15 residues. Germline V lookup: CDR1 SNHLY, CDR2 FYNNEI. The CDR3 coding sequence is TGTGCCAGCAAGGGCCCCACAGGGTTCCTAACTGAAGCTTTCTTT. Translated, it gives CASKGPTGFLTEAFF.

This clonotype was recorded a few times. J is TRBJ2-7 and V is TRBV4-1; no clear D. The CDR3 contains 13 residues. Germline assignment: CDR1 MGHRA and CDR2 YSYEKL. Deletions cut 0 bases from V and 3 bases from J, with 6 bases between. The CDR3 region is CASSQEPVYEQYF. The DNA for the CDR3 is TGCGCCAGCAGCCAAGAACCGGTCTACGAGCAGTACTTC.

This clonotype was seen at least ten times. Sequence at one end of the junction differs from germline and may be a read error. This chain joins TRBV5-1 and TRBJ2-3, with D perhaps matching TRBD1 (6 bases). CDR3 length: 15 amino acids. The germline V gene has CDR1 SGHRS and CDR2 YFSETQ. The CDR3 reads CASSLVQGSTDTQYF. CDR3 sequence (DNA): TGTGCCAGCAGCTTAGTCCAGGGGAGCACAGATACGCAGTATTTT. Looking up the rest from reference TRBV5-1 and TRBJ2-3 gives the full variable domain: KAGVTQTPRYLIKTRGQQVTLSCSPISGHRSVSWYQQTPGQGLQFLFEYFSETQRNKGNFPGRFSGRQFSNSRSEMNVSTLELGDSALYLCASSLVQGSTDTQYFGPGTRLTVL.

This clonotype turned up a few times. J is TRBJ2-1 and V is TRBV20-1; 12 bases fit TRBD2. The CDR3 is made up of 18 amino acids. The V gene end was trimmed by 3 bases and the J gene end by 4 bases; junction bases not matched to a gene: 13. The germline V gene has CDR1 DFQATT and CDR2 SNEGSKA (reference sequence). CDR3 in amino acids: CSARETYSSGRAYNEQFF. The CDR3 DNA reads as TGCAGTGCTAGGGAGACATACTCTAGCGGGAGGGCATACAATGAGCAGTTCTTC.

CDR3 residues: CASSSNGLAGGQYYEQYF. CDR3 coding DNA: TGTGCCAGCAGCTCCAACGGACTAGCGGGAGGGCAATATTACGAGCAGTACTTC. This sequence joins TRBV13 and TRBJ2-7; TRBD2 matches at 15 bases. Per germline, CDR1 PRHDT and CDR2 FYEKMQ (reference sequence). CDR3 length equals 18 residues. J lost 4 bases, V lost 4 bases, and 11 bases had no gene match.